These 15 T cell receptor beta chains share one sample of origin, sequenced in a study of blood T cell repertoires in COVID-19. Method: immunoSEQ multiplex PCR; TCRdb's copy keeps in-frame clones and lacks some. The profile shows tens of thousands of clones, around 90% of them singletons. Sequencing was done on a sample of peripheral blood. All receptors come from a middle-aged man with active COVID-19.

This sequence joins TRBV18 and TRBJ2-7, with 7 positions matching TRBD2. The germline CDR1 and CDR2 sequences are KGHSH and LQKENI. V lost 4 bases, J lost 3 bases, and 6 bases stayed unmatched. This CDR3 comprises 14 residues. The CDR3 spells CASSRQTSFYEQYF. In nucleotides, the CDR3 is TGTGCCAGCTCACGCCAGACTAGCTTCTACGAGCAGTACTTC.

This sequence joins TRBV19 and TRBJ2-2; possibly TRBD1 for D (6 bases). This CDR3 region has 14 residues. Trimming removed 6 bases from V and 0 bases from J, with 8 bases in between. Germline assignment: CDR1 LNHDA and CDR2 SQIVND (reference sequence). DNA for the CDR3: TGTGCCAGTAGACAGGGTTCGAACACCGGGGAGCTGTTTTTT. This encodes CASRQGSNTGELFF.

V and J are TRBV28 and TRBJ2-7; 10 bases fit TRBD2. Germline CDR1 and CDR2: MDHEN and SYDVKM. This CDR3 contains 16 residues. The junction had 7 bases not matched to a gene; V was cut back by 4 bases and J by 1 base. The CDR3 loop is CASSSPGTSVSYEQYF. The CDR3 nucleotides are TGTGCCAGCAGTTCCCCCGGGACTAGCGTTTCCTACGAGCAGTACTTC.

J is TRBJ1-2 and V is TRBV7-2; possible D gene TRBD1, 6 bases. The germline V and J ends were trimmed by 1 base and 4 bases, with 10 bases remaining between them. This CDR3 region has 14 residues. The V gene's germline CDR1 is SGHTA and CDR2 FQGNSA. CDR3 region: CASSLDSRGYGYTF. CDR3 in DNA: TGTGCCAGCAGCTTAGATTCCAGGGGCTATGGCTACACCTTC. The full variable domain, its missing parts supplied by reference TRBV7-2 and TRBJ1-2, is GAGVSQSPSNKVTEKGKDVELRCDPISGHTALYWYRQSLGQGLEFLIYFQGNSAPDKSGLPSDRFSAERTGGSVSTLTIQRTQQEDSAVYLCASSLDSRGYGYTFGSGTRLTVV.

The genes are TRBV30 and TRBJ1-2; D may be TRBD1 (5 bases). Germline V gene lookup returns CDR1 GTSNPN and CDR2 SVGIG (reference sequence). Trimming cost V 2 bases and J 2 bases, with 15 bases left between them. The CDR3 runs 15 residues. The CDR3 spells CAWSPQVGYNYGYTF. The CDR3 DNA sequence: TGTGCCTGGAGTCCACAGGTGGGGTACAACTATGGCTACACCTTC.

J is TRBJ2-2 and V is TRBV10-3; TRBD1 agrees at 10 bases. This CDR3 region has 15 residues. The junction had 6 bases not matched to a gene; V was cut back by 4 bases and J by 7 bases. Germline values: CDR1 ENHRY, CDR2 SYGVKD. CDR3 nucleotides: TGTGCCATCAGTGCCGGGACAGGGGCCCACGGGGAGCTGTTTTTT. Translating it yields CAISAGTGAHGELFF.

This clone was counted a single time. This chain connects TRBV19 to TRBJ1-2, with 7 bases aligning to TRBD1. The V gene's germline CDR1 is LNHDA and CDR2 SQIVND (reference sequence). This CDR3 is built from 16 residues. Trimming took 9 bases from V and 4 from J; bases not matched to a gene: 17. Here the CDR3 DNA reads TGTGCCAGCTCAACCGGGGACAGCTGGTCCACCTATGGCTACACCTTC. Its translation is CASSTGDSWSTYGYTF.

The chain couples TRBV4-1 to TRBJ2-1; a weak D match, TRBD1 (7 bases). V was pared by 0 bases and J by 13 bases, with 19 bases between. Germline V CDR1 and CDR2: MGHRA, YSYEKL. The length of the CDR3 is 15 residues. CDR3 loop: CASSQDMRGRGVQFF. The CDR3 coding sequence is TGCGCCAGCAGCCAAGATATGAGGGGCAGGGGGGTTCAGTTCTTC.

A single count supports this clone. This rearrangement joins TRBV6-5 to TRBJ1-1; tentatively, D is TRBD1 (5 bases). Per the germline V gene, CDR1 is MNHEY and CDR2 is SVGAGI. V was trimmed by 6 bases and J by 4 bases, leaving 12 bases between them. The CDR3 length is 13 residues. The CDR3 sequence is CASSPQGSTEAFF. For the CDR3, the DNA is TGTGCCAGCAGCCCCCAGGGAAGCACTGAAGCTTTCTTT.

The V call is TRBV4-2, the J call TRBJ1-1, with a weak D call TRBD1 (6 bases). The CDR3 runs 12 residues. The V end was cut by 0 bases, the J end by 13 bases, with 12 bases between. The germline gives CDR1 LGHNA, CDR2 YNFKEQ. CDR3 in amino acids: CASSQDIGGGFF. CDR3 DNA: TGTGCCAGCAGCCAAGATATAGGGGGTGGTTTCTTT.

The gene calls are TRBV6-5 and TRBJ1-6; 10 nucleotides align to TRBD1. CDR3 length: 14 amino acids. The V segment lost 6 bases and the J segment 8 bases; nucleotides outside the gene matches: 4. CDR1 and CDR2 (germline): MNHEY, SVGAGI. The CDR3 protein is CASSRGTGDSPLHF. CDR3 in DNA: TGTGCCAGCAGCCGCGGGACAGGGGATTCACCCCTCCACTTT.

V usage is TRBV6-6 and J usage is TRBJ2-4; TRBD1 is a possible D gene (5 bases). The V gene's germline CDR1 is MNHNY and CDR2 SVGAGI (reference sequence). Between the trimmed V and J ends, which lost 8 bases and 2 bases, there was a span of 10 bases. The CDR3 is 13 residues long. The chain's CDR3 is CASAGPSKNIQYF. The CDR3 DNA reads TGTGCCAGCGCAGGGCCCTCCAAAAACATTCAGTACTTC.

The chain combines TRBV12-5 with TRBJ2-2, with 9 bases that match TRBD2. Germline V lookup: CDR1 LGHNT, CDR2 FRNRAP. The V gene end was trimmed by 2 bases and the J gene end by 6 bases; junction bases not matched to a gene: 4. CDR3 length: 15 amino acids. CDR3 loop: CASGLWVAGAGELFF. The CDR3 nucleotides are TGTGCTAGTGGTTTGTGGGTAGCGGGGGCCGGGGAGCTGTTTTTT. Full variable domain (missing parts from reference TRBV12-5 and TRBJ2-2): DARVTQTPRHKVTEMGQEVTMRCQPILGHNTVFWYRQTMMQGLELLAYFRNRAPLDDSGMPKDRFSAEMPDATLATLKIQPSEPRDSAVYFCASGLWVAGAGELFFGEGSRLTVL.

The chain employs TRBV30 and TRBJ2-7; the D is unclear. CDR1 and CDR2 from the germline V gene are GTSNPN and SVGIG (reference sequence). CDR3 length: 16 amino acids. Trimming cost V 1 base and J 0 bases, with 16 bases left between them. CDR3 residues: CAWSAETPYLSYEQYF. For the CDR3, the DNA is TGTGCCTGGAGTGCCGAGACACCTTACCTCTCCTACGAGCAGTACTTC.

The chain uses TRBV30 and TRBJ2-1, with 14 bases fitting TRBD2. The CDR3 runs to 16 residues. In germline, CDR1 is GTSNPN, CDR2 SVGIG (reference sequence). The V segment lost 2 bases and the J segment 8 bases; nucleotides outside the gene matches: 8. The CDR3 DNA reads as TGTGCCTGGAGTCCTAATCCGGGACTAGCGGGAGATGAGCAGTTCTTC. It is translated as CAWSPNPGLAGDEQFF.